This entry features one T cell receptor (beta chain) sequence. The Seattle patients, enrolled during active infection, were followed longitudinally. Data came from immunoSEQ multiplex PCR; TCRdb stores just in-frame clones and leaves some out. The sample holds roughly 120,000 clones; nearly 90% are singletons and the top ten take 3.8%. This sample was taken from a study of blood T cell repertoires in COVID-19. Overall study: From T cells, B-cell-depleted T cells, or PBMCs came the material, which was cDNA or gDNA.

The germline V gene has CDR1 SEHNR and CDR2 FQNEAQ (reference sequence). The V and J ends lost 3 bases and 1 base respectively, with 10 bases between them. This CDR3 is 15 amino acids long. This clonotype was obtained from a woman aged 55-69 years with COVID-19, enrolled during active disease. Sequencing input: peripheral blood. The chain links TRBV7-9 to TRBJ2-4, with D maybe TRBD2 (6 bases). The CDR3 nucleotides read TGTGCCAGCAGCTTCGCGGGAATGGCCAAAAACATTCAGTACTTC. Its protein is CASSFAGMAKNIQYF.